The rows below give T cell receptor beta chains drawn from one sample of a study of control samples from healthy donors and cancer patients. Profiled with immunoSEQ multiplex PCR; TCRdb holds only in-frame clones, not every one. The data contain fewer than 200,000 clones, 93% of them singletons. Sequencing used blood. The source of these receptors is a woman aged 55 to 70 in good health. CDR3s include the opening cysteine and the closing phenylalanine or tryptophan. Each record gives: clone size, D gene, V gene, J gene, CDR3 DNA, CDR3 protein. D genes are given only for firm matches. Clone size is not always given. Where it is, it says once, few, many or a class for expanded clones.

-	TRBD1	TRBV7-8	TRBJ1-6	TGTGCCAGCAGCCCACGTGGCGTTGAGGGGGCGAGAGGTTTTTCACCCCTCCACTTT	CASSPRGVEGARGFSPLHF
-	TRBD1	TRBV7-2	TRBJ2-7	TGTGCCAGCAGCTTAAGGTCGGGACAGGACTACGAGCAGTACTTC	CASSLRSGQDYEQYF
-	-	TRBV15	TRBJ1-2	TGTGCCACCAGCAGAGATCGTACAGGTTATGGCTACACCTTC	CATSRDRTGYGYTF
-	-	TRBV3-1/TRBV3-2	TRBJ1-6	TGTGCCAGCAGCCAAGGTCAGGGGCCAACTTCACCCCTCCACTTT	CASSQGQGPTSPLHF
-	TRBD1	TRBV29-1	TRBJ1-2	TGCAGCGTTACAGGGGTCCTTAACTATGGCTACACCTTC	CSVTGVLNYGYTF
-	TRBD2	TRBV19	TRBJ2-7	TGTGCCAGTAAACGGGGGGAGGTTTCTGGGGAGCAGTACTTC	CASKRGEVSGEQYF
-	TRBD1	TRBV19	TRBJ1-1	TGTGCCAGTACCCAACCTGGACAGGGAAGATTTCGGAACACTGAAGCTTTCTTT	CASTQPGQGRFRNTEAFF
-	-	TRBV2	TRBJ1-1	TGTGCCAGCAGAGTTGGACACCCGAACACTGAAGCTTTCTTT	CASRVGHPNTEAFF
-	-	TRBV4-3	TRBJ1-4	TGCGCCAGCAGCCAGGGGACAAGAAATGAAAAACTGTTTTTT	CASSQGTRNEKLFF
-	-	TRBV19	TRBJ2-5	TGTGCCAGTGCTGTCGGGGAGCAAGAGACCCAGTACTTC	CASAVGEQETQYF
-	-	TRBV2	TRBJ1-1	TGTGCCAGCATTGCGGCCCAGATGAACACTGAAGCTTTCTTT	CASIAAQMNTEAFF
-	TRBD1	TRBV7-2	TRBJ1-4	TGTGCCAGCAGCGTGGCCGGGACAGATGAAAAACTGTTTTTT	CASSVAGTDEKLFF
-	TRBD1	TRBV13	TRBJ1-1	TGTGCCAGCAGCTTCAGGGGGGTTGCAACTGAAGCTTTCTTT	CASSFRGVATEAFF
once	-	TRBV7-8	TRBJ2-7	TGTGCCAGCAGCTTAGGGCTATCCGACTACGAGCAGTACTTC	CASSLGLSDYEQYF
once	-	TRBV6-5	TRBJ1-3	TGTGCCAGCAGTTACTCGAGACAGACCTCTGGAAACACCATATATTTT	CASSYSRQTSGNTIYF
many	TRBD1	TRBV25-1	TRBJ1-1	TGTGCCAGCAGTGGAGAGGGACAGGGGTATTCTGAAGCTTTCTTT	CASSGEGQGYSEAFF
-	TRBD1	TRBV30	TRBJ1-1	TGTGCCCTGGACAGGGGGCGGGGGACTGAAGCTTTCTTT	CALDRGRGTEAFF
once	TRBD1	TRBV6-2/TRBV6-3	TRBJ1-5	TGTGCCAGCAGTTACTCGGGGACAGGGTTAATGGTGCAGCCCCAGCATTTT	CASSYSGTGLMVQPQHF
-	TRBD2	TRBV24-1	TRBJ2-7	TGTGCCACCAGTGATCCCCTTTTTTCAACTAGCGGGGCCTACTACGAGCAGTACTTC	CATSDPLFSTSGAYYEQYF
-	TRBD2	TRBV2	TRBJ2-3	TGTGCCAGCAGGTTCCCCATCGCGGGGGGTAGAGATACGCAGTATTTT	CASRFPIAGGRDTQYF
-	-	TRBV11-2	TRBJ2-3	TGTGCCAGCACGAGGGGCGGCACAGATACGCAGTATTTT	CASTRGGTDTQYF
-	TRBD1	TRBV28	TRBJ1-1	TGTGCCAGCAGTTTACTGGGACAGGGGATGAACACTGAAGCTTTCTTT	CASSLLGQGMNTEAFF
-	-	TRBV12-3/TRBV12-4	TRBJ1-6	TGTGCCAGCAGTTTGAAACCAAATTCACCCCTCCACTTT	CASSLKPNSPLHF
-	-	TRBV5-4	TRBJ1-1	TGTGCCAGCAGCGGGGCTTTAAGGGACACTGAAGCTTTCTTT	CASSGALRDTEAFF
-	-	TRBV6-5	TRBJ2-7	TGTGCCAGCAGTTACTCGGGGGGGGCGAGTTACGAGCAGTACTTC	CASSYSGGASYEQYF
-	-	TRBV12-5	TRBJ2-7	TGTGCTAGTGGTTTGCGCCCCGGGGCGGGTGAGCAGTACTTC	CASGLRPGAGEQYF
-	-	TRBV12-3/TRBV12-4	TRBJ1-1	TGTGCCAGCAGTATTACAGGGTACACTGAAGCTTTCTTT	CASSITGYTEAFF
-	-	TRBV5-1	TRBJ1-1	TGCGCCAGCAGCTTCGTGGGGAGATCTGAAGCTTTCTTT	CASSFVGRSEAFF
-	-	TRBV15	TRBJ1-2	TGTGCCACCAGCAAGGAGGGGCTCAACTATGGCTACACCTTC	CATSKEGLNYGYTF
-	-	TRBV3-1/TRBV3-2	TRBJ2-7	TGTGCCAGCGAGGGGCGGGAGCAGTACTTC	CASEGREQYF
-	-	TRBV5-1	TRBJ1-2	TGCGCCAGCGACATAAGAGGGCAGGGCTACACCTTC	CASDIRGQGYTF
-	-	TRBV11-2	TRBJ2-5	TGTGCCAGCAGCCCGTCTAGCGTCCAAGAGACCCAGTACTTC	CASSPSSVQETQYF
-	-	TRBV7-2	TRBJ2-5	TGTGCCAGCAGCTTAGGCCCGGACTCCAGTGAGACCCAGTACTTC	CASSLGPDSSETQYF
-	-	TRBV6-1	TRBJ2-2	TGTGCCAGCAGTGAAGCGCCCGGTCACACCGGGGAGCTGTTTTTT	CASSEAPGHTGELFF
-	TRBD1	TRBV5-1	TRBJ1-6	TGCGCCAGCAGCTTGGAGGGACAGGGCAACAATTCACCCCTCCACTTT	CASSLEGQGNNSPLHF
-	-	TRBV30	TRBJ1-1	TGTGCCTGGAGTCGGGACGACCCATTGAAAGCTTTCTTT	CAWSRDDPLKAFF
-	-	TRBV30	TRBJ1-1	TGTGCCTGGAGTGTCTACAGGGCGGGCACTGAAGCTTTCTTT	CAWSVYRAGTEAFF
-	TRBD1	TRBV30	TRBJ1-6	TGTGCCTGGGGCGGGGACAGGGATCTTCCCCTCCACTTT	CAWGGDRDLPLHF
-	TRBD1	TRBV5-8	TRBJ1-4	TGTGCCAGCAGCTTGATAACAGGGGGCTTCCATGAAAAACTGTTTTTT	CASSLITGGFHEKLFF
-	-	TRBV19	TRBJ1-1	TGTGCCAGTAGTATCCGTTATAACACTGAAGCTTTCTTT	CASSIRYNTEAFF
-	-	TRBV7-6	TRBJ1-5	TGTGCCAGCAGCTTAGCCCCAGGGTATCATCAGCCCCAGCATTTT	CASSLAPGYHQPQHF
-	-	TRBV6-1	TRBJ1-5	TGTGCCAGCAGTGAATTGTCGGGGGAGCCCCAGCATTTT	CASSELSGEPQHF
-	-	TRBV15	TRBJ1-2	TGTGCCACCAGCGAGGCAGTCCATGGCTACACCTTC	CATSEAVHGYTF
-	-	TRBV6-2/TRBV6-3	TRBJ1-2	TGTGCCAGCAGTGGACGTACTAACTATGGCTACACCTTC	CASSGRTNYGYTF
-	TRBD2	TRBV7-2	TRBJ2-7	TGTGCCAGCAGATTAACGAGCGGGGGGACCTACGAGCAGTACTTC	CASRLTSGGTYEQYF
-	TRBD1	TRBV5-6	TRBJ1-2	TGTGCCAGCAGCTGGGGACAGGGAGTCTACACCTTC	CASSWGQGVYTF
-	-	TRBV19	TRBJ2-1	TGTGCCAGTAGTAAGCAGTTTCGCTCCTACAATGAGCAGTTCTTC	CASSKQFRSYNEQFF
-	TRBD1	TRBV19	TRBJ1-2	TGTGCCAGTAGTATCCTACGACAGGGGGCAAGTCTTGGCTACACCTTC	CASSILRQGASLGYTF
-	TRBD1	TRBV5-8	TRBJ1-6	TGTGCCAGCAGCTGGGACAGGGGGCGCTTGGTCCACTTT	CASSWDRGRLVHF
-	-	TRBV7-3	TRBJ2-6	TGTGCCAGCAGCCACTCCGGGAACAACGTCCTGACTTTC	CASSHSGNNVLTF
-	-	TRBV10-2	TRBJ1-2	TGCGCCAGCAGTGGTTCTAACTATGGCTACACCTTC	CASSGSNYGYTF
many	-	TRBV7-3	TRBJ1-1	TGTGCCAGCAGCATACAGGGGAACACTGAAGCTTTCTTT	CASSIQGNTEAFF
-	-	TRBV3-1/TRBV3-2	TRBJ1-1	TGTGCCAGCAGCCGCCACGGGCCGGCTGAAGCTTTCTTT	CASSRHGPAEAFF
-	TRBD1	TRBV12-5	TRBJ1-6	TGTGCTAGTGGTTTGGTAACCGGGACAGGCCATAATTCACCCCTCCACTTT	CASGLVTGTGHNSPLHF